The 12 T cell receptor beta chains given below trace back to one sample, sequenced in a study of CD8+ T cells in alopecia areata. Extraction and reverse transcription of RNA yielded cDNA as the sequencing template. Repertoires were generated with immunoSEQ multiplex PCR, while TCRdb's copy carries only in-frame clones and drops some. Among 250,000 or so clones listed, 65% to 70% were seen once. Sequencing was performed on CD4+ T cells sorted from blood, taken at week 0. The source is a human donor with alopecia areata.

The rearrangement links TRBV30 to TRBJ1-1; TRBD1 might be the D (6 bases). The CDR3 has 16 residues. Per germline, CDR1 GTSNPN and CDR2 SVGIG (reference sequence). V was shortened by 2 bases and J by 0 bases, with 16 bases between the two germline ends. This CDR3 reads CAWSLTQGLMNTEAFF. DNA for the CDR3: TGTGCCTGGAGTCTAACACAGGGTCTAATGAACACTGAAGCTTTCTTT. Filled out from reference TRBV30 and TRBJ1-1, the complete variable domain reads SQTIHQWPATLVQPVGSPLSLECTVEGTSNPNLYWYRQAAGRGLQLLFYSVGIGQISSEVPQNLSASRPQDRQFILSSKKLLLSDSGFYLCAWSLTQGLMNTEAFFGQGTRLTVV.

V usage is TRBV4-3 and J usage is TRBJ2-7, with D uncertain. Trimming removed 4 bases from V and 3 bases from J, with 13 bases in between. This CDR3 spans 14 amino acids. The V gene's germline CDR1 is LGHNA and CDR2 YSLEER. As DNA, the CDR3 is TGCGCCAGCAGCCCCCCCGGATACCGCTACGAGCAGTACTTC. It translates to CASSPPGYRYEQYF.

The chain has TRBV5-1 and TRBJ2-5, with D perhaps TRBD1 (6 bases). V lost 4 bases, J lost 5 bases, and 21 bases lay in between. The length of the CDR3 is 16 residues. Germline lookup yields CDR1 SGHRS and CDR2 YFSETQ. CDR3 residues: CASSESLTGYGETQYF. The CDR3, as DNA: TGCGCCAGCAGCGAATCACTTACAGGGTACGGGGAGACCCAGTACTTC.

V usage is TRBV6-5 and J usage is TRBJ1-2, with D tentatively TRBD1 (6 bases). V lost 6 bases and J 7 bases, leaving 9 bases between the germline ends. The V gene's germline CDR1 is MNHEY and CDR2 SVGAGI. The CDR3 loop spans 11 amino acids. CDR3 bases: TGTGCCAGCAGAAAGGGGGGTGGCTACACCTTC. This codes for CASRKGGGYTF.

The chain links TRBV10-3 to TRBJ1-1; D uncertain. The CDR3 covers 13 residues. V lost 6 bases and J 8 bases, leaving 16 bases between the germline ends. Germline CDR1 ENHRY, CDR2 SYGVKD. The CDR3 loop reads CAIRREEVHEAFF. For the CDR3, the DNA is TGTGCCATCAGGAGGGAGGAGGTGCACGAAGCTTTCTTT.

The V call is TRBV15, the J call TRBJ2-7; D possibly corresponds to TRBD1 (6 bases). This CDR3 contains 13 residues. CDR1 LNHNV and CDR2 YYDKDF come from the germline V gene (reference sequence). V was trimmed by 0 bases and J by 12 bases, leaving 15 bases between them. The CDR3 loop is CATSREDRLLRYF. The CDR3 region has the DNA TGTGCCACCAGCAGAGAAGACAGGCTCTTAAGGTACTTC.

This clone was detected a few times. The CDR3 DNA sequence: TGCAGCGTTGATCGCGGGGGCAGGGATACGCAGTATTTT. This codes for CSVDRGGRDTQYF. The chain links TRBV29-1 to TRBJ2-3; weak D call: TRBD2 (7 bases). The CDR3 covers 13 residues. The V and J ends lost 3 bases and 6 bases respectively, with 13 bases between them. Looked up from germline, CDR1 is SQVTM and CDR2 is ANQGSEA.

The J gene is TRBJ1-2, the V gene TRBV29-1; D remains ambiguous. CDR1 SQVTM and CDR2 ANQGSEA come from the germline V gene. The V end was cut by 6 bases, the J end by 2 bases, with 16 bases between. The CDR3 is made up of 14 amino acids. The CDR3 coding sequence is TGCAGCGTGACCGTACGAGGTCCCAACTATGGCTACACCTTC. Encoded protein: CSVTVRGPNYGYTF. Full variable domain (rest looked up from reference TRBV29-1 and TRBJ1-2): SAVISQKPSRDICQRGTSLTIQCQVDSQVTMMFWYRQQPGQSLTLIATANQGSEATYESGFVIDKFPISRPNLTFSTLTVSNMSPEDSSIYLCSVTVRGPNYGYTFGSGTRLTVV.

The chain carries TRBV25-1 and TRBJ1-6; possibly TRBD1 for D (5 bases). CDR1 is MGHDK, CDR2 SYGVNS, per germline. CDR3 length equals 15 residues. The V end was cut by 5 bases, the J end by 7 bases, with 15 bases between. CDR3 region: CASSPWGGGNSPLHF. The CDR3 bases are TGTGCCAGCAGTCCCTGGGGGGGAGGGAATTCACCCCTCCACTTT.

This clone has a handful of counts. The chain employs TRBV29-1 and TRBJ2-1; D unresolved. Trimming took 6 bases from V and 0 from J, leaving 18 bases between them. This CDR3 region has 16 residues. The germline V gene encodes CDR1 SQVTM and CDR2 ANQGSEA. CDR3 coding DNA: TGCAGCGTCGCACCATGGGATACAGCCTCCTACAATGAGCAGTTCTTC. Translating gives CSVAPWDTASYNEQFF.

The chain employs TRBV7-9 and TRBJ2-6; D is perhaps TRBD2 (6 bases). The V gene lost 5 bases and the J gene lost 7 bases, with 15 bases spanning the gap. This CDR3 spans 15 amino acids. Per the germline V gene, CDR1 is SEHNR and CDR2 is FQNEAQ (reference sequence). The CDR3 region is CASSLRELGANVLTF. The CDR3 DNA is TGTGCCAGCAGCCTCCGGGAGTTAGGAGCCAACGTCCTGACTTTC.

The chain has TRBV7-3 and TRBJ2-5, with TRBD1 matching over 8 bases. The ends lost 5 bases at V and 5 bases at J; junction bases unmatched: 4. Germline values: CDR1 SGHTA, CDR2 FQGTGA. This CDR3 contains 13 residues. This CDR3 reads CASSMDRVETQYF. The CDR3 bases are TGTGCCAGCAGCATGGACAGGGTTGAGACCCAGTACTTC.